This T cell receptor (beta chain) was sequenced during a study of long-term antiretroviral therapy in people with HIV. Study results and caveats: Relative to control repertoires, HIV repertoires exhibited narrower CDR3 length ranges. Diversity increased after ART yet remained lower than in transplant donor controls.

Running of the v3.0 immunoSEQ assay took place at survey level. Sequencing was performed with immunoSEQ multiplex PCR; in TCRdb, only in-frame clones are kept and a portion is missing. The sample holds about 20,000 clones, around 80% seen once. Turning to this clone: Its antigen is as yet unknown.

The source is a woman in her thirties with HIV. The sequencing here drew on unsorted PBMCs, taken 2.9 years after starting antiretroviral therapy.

CDR3 amino acids: CASSQGVWSPLHF. DNA for the CDR3: TGTGCCAGCAGCCAGGGTGTCTGGTCACCCCTCCACTTT. The V and J genes are TRBV14 and TRBJ1-6; no definite D call. The CDR3 runs 13 residues. V was trimmed by 3 bases and J by 10 bases, leaving 10 bases between them. Germline-derived CDR1 and CDR2 are SGHDN and FVKESK.